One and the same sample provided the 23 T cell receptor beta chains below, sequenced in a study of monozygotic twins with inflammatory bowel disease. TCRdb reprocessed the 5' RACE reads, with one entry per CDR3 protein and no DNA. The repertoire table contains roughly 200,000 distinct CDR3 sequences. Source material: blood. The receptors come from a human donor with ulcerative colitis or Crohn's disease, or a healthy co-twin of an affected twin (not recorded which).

The CDR3 here is CASSPDRGLGNTIYF. V and J are TRBV6-1 and TRBJ1-3; lacking DNA, the TRBD1 call made by TCRdb goes unchecked. Germline V CDR1 and CDR2: MNHNS, SASEGT. The CDR3 is made up of 15 amino acids.

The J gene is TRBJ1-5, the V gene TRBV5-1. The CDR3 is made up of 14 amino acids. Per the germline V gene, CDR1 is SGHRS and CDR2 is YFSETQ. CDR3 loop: CASSPGSGNQPQHF.

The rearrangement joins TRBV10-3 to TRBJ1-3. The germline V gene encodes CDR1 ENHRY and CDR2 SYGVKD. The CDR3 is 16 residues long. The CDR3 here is CAISESKIFSGNTIYF.

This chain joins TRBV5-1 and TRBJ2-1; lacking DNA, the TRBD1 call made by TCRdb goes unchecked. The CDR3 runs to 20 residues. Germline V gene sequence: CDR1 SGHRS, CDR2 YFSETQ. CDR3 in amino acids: CASSLARGTGYTFSYNEQFF. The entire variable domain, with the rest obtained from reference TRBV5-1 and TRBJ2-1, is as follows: KAGVTQTPRYLIKTRGQQVTLSCSPISGHRSVSWYQQTPGQGLQFLFEYFSETQRNKGNFPGRFSGRQFSNSRSEMNVSTLELGDSALYLCASSLARGTGYTFSYNEQFFGPGTRLTVL.

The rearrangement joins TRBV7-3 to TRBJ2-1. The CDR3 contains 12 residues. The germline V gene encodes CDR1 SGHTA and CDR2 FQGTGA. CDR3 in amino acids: CASSLNGNEQFF.

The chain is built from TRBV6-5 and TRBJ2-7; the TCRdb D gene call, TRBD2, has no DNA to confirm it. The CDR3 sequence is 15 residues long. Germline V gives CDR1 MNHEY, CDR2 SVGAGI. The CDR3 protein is CASSYTRPETYEQYF.

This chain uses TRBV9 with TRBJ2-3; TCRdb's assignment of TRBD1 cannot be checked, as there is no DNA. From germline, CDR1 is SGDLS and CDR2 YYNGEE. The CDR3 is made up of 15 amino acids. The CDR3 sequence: CASSSLAEFTDTQYF.

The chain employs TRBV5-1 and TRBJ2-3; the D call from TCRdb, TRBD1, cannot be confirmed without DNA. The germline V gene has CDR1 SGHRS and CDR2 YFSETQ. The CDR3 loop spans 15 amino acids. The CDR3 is CASSSGRSLTDTQYF.

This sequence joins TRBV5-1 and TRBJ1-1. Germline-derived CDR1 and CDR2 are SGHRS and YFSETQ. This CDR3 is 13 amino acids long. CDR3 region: CASRRRLNTEAFF. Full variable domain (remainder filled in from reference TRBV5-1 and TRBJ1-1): KAGVTQTPRYLIKTRGQQVTLSCSPISGHRSVSWYQQTPGQGLQFLFEYFSETQRNKGNFPGRFSGRQFSNSRSEMNVSTLELGDSALYLCASRRRLNTEAFFGQGTRLTVV.

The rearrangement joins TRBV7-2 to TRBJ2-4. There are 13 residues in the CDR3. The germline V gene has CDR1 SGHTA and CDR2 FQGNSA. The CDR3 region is CASSPQTLNIQYF.

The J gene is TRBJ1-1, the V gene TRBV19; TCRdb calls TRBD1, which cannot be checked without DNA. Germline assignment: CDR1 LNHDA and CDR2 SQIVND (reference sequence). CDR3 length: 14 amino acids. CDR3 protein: CASSSRDLGTEAFF. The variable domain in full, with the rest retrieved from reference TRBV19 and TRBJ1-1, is DGGITQSPKYLFRKEGQNVTLSCEQNLNHDAMYWYRQDPGQGLRLIYYSQIVNDFQKGDIAEGYSVSREKKESFPLTVTSAQKNPTAFYLCASSSRDLGTEAFFGQGTRLTVV.

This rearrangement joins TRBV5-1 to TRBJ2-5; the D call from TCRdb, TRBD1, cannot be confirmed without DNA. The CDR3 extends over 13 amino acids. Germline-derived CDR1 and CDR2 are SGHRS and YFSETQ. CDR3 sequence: CASSRRQQETQYF.

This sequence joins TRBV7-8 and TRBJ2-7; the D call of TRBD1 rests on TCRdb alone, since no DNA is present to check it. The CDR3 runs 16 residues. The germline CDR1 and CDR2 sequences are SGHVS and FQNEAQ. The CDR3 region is CASSLGDSPRRFEQYF.

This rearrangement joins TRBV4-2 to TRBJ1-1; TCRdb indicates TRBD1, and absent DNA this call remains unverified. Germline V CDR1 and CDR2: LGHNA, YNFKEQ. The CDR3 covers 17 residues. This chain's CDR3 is CASSQERGTGGRTEAFF.

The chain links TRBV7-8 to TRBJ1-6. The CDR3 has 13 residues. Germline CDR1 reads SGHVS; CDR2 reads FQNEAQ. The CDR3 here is CASSVVVNSPLHF.

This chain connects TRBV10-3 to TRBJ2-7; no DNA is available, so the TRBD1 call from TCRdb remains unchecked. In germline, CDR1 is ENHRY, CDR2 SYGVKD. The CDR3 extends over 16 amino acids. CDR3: CAISESGTGVLLEQYF.

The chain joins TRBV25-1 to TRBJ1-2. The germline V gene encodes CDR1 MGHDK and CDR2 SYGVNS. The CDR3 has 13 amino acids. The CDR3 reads CASSEYGSYGYTF.

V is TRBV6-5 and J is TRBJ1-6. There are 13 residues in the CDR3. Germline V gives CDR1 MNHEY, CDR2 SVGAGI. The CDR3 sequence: CASSSGGLTPLHF.

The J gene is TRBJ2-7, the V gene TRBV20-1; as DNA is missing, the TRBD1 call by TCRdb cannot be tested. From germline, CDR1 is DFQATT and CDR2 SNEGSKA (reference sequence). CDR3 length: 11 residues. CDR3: CSARRGDEQYF.

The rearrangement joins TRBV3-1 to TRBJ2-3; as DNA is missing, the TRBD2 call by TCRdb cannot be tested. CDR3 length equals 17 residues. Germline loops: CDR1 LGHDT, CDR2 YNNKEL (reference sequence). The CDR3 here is CASSQGLAGTSTDTQYF.

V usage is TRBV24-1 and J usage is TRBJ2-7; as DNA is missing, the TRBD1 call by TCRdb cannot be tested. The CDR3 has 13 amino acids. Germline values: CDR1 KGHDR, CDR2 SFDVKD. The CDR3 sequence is CATARDTGSEQYF.

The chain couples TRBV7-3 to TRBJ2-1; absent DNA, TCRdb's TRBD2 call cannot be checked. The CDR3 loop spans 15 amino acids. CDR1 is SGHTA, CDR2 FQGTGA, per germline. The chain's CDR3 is CASSSRLAHVNEQFF.

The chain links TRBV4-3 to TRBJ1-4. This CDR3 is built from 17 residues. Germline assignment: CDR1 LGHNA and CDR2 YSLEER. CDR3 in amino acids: CASSQDPEPAANEKLFF.